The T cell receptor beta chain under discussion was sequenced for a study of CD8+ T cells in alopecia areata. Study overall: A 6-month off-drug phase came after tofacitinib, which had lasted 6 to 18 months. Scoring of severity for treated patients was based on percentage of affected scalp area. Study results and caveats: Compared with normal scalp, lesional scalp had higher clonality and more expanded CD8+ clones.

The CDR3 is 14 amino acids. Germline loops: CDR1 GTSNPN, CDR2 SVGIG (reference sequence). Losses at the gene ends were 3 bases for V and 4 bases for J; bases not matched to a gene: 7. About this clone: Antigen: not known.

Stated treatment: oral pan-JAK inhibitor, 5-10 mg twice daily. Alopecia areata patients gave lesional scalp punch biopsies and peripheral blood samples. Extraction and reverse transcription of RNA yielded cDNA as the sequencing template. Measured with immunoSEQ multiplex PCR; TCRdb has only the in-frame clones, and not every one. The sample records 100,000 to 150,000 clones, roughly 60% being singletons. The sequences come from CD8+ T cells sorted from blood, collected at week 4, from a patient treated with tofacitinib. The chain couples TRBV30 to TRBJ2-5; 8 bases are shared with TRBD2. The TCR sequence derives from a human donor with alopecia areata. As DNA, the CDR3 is TGTGCCTGGAGAATCGGAGCGGGGGTAGAGACCCAGTACTTC. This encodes CAWRIGAGVETQYF.